These 22 T cell receptor beta chains were sequenced from one sample in a study of prognosis after radiotherapy for stage I lung cancer. Genomic DNA served as the source from which two-round multiplex PCR generated TCR beta CDR3 amplicons. First-round PCR amplification was performed with primers specific to each TRBV and TRBJ gene. In TCRdb, the multiplex PCR reads were re-called with MiXCR into one record per CDR3 protein. This table holds 30,000 or so distinct CDR3 sequences, around 30% found once. The sequencing used PBMCs, collected before or after stereotactic body radiation therapy (not recorded which). The receptors were gathered from a donor over 45 with non-small cell lung cancer.

On this clonotype: A much larger clone lies a single base off, so this may be a read error. The J gene is TRBJ1-1, the V gene TRBV19; the match to TRBD1 covers 7 bases. Germline loops: CDR1 LNHDA, CDR2 SQIVND (reference sequence). V shed 1 base, J shed 1 base, and the junction held 6 bases outside the gene matches. CDR3 length equals 16 residues. The CDR3 nucleotides are TGTGCCAGTAGTATAGGATCTTGGACAGGGAACACTGAAGCTTTCTTT. Its protein product is CASSIGSWTGNTEAFF.

This clonotype was found a few times. V is TRBV2 and J is TRBJ2-5; D not certain. V was shortened by 7 bases and J by 2 bases, with 11 bases between the two germline ends. The V gene's germline CDR1 is SNHLY and CDR2 FYNNEI. This CDR3 contains 13 residues. The CDR3 loop reads CASICRRQETQYF. In nucleotides, the CDR3 is TGTGCCAGCATATGTCGACGACAAGAGACCCAGTACTTC.

This clonotype was seen at least ten times. The chain recombines TRBV30 with TRBJ1-1, with D possibly TRBD1 on 5 matching bases. This CDR3 is 13 amino acids long. V dropped 0 bases and J dropped 7 bases, with 12 bases sitting between them. Germline values: CDR1 GTSNPN, CDR2 SVGIG (reference sequence). The CDR3 nucleotides read TGTGCCTGGAGTGTATCCGGGGGGATTGAAGCTTTCTTT. This gives the protein CAWSVSGGIEAFF.

This clonotype was seen at least ten times. The chain joins TRBV28 to TRBJ1-1, with D tentatively TRBD1 (6 bases). Germline V gives CDR1 MDHEN, CDR2 SYDVKM. This CDR3 comprises 10 residues. V was pared by 10 bases and J by 11 bases, with 14 bases between. CDR3 amino acids: CATSGVEAFF. CDR3 in DNA: TGTGCCACCTCAGGGGTTGAGGCTTTCTTT.

The chain recombines TRBV19 with TRBJ2-3; D gene unclear. Germline V gene sequence: CDR1 LNHDA, CDR2 SQIVND (reference sequence). This CDR3 contains 14 residues. Trimming removed 3 bases at V and 9 bases at J, with 16 bases between. The CDR3 coding sequence is TGTGCCAGTAGTATCCGGGCCCATTCGGACACGCAGTATTTT. As protein: CASSIRAHSDTQYF.

This clonotype was observed many times. The V gene is TRBV12-3 or TRBV12-4, the J gene TRBJ1-6; tentative D call: TRBD1 (6 bases). The germline V and J ends were trimmed by 7 bases and 11 bases, with 15 bases remaining between them. The CDR3 runs 13 residues. CDR3 coding DNA: TGTGCCAGCACCCGGGACATAGGAACACCCCTCCACTTT. Protein sequence: CASTRDIGTPLHF.

This rearrangement joins TRBV6-5 to TRBJ1-2; 8 bases are shared with TRBD1. Germline CDR1 and CDR2: MNHEY and SVGAGI. V was pared by 4 bases and J by 8 bases, with 6 bases of the junction left unmatched. The CDR3 length is 13 residues. CDR3 sequence reads: CASSSGQVGGYTF. The CDR3 bases are TGTGCCAGCAGTTCGGGACAGGTCGGGGGCTACACCTTC.

The chain has TRBV5-1 and TRBJ1-2; TRBD1 is a possible D gene (5 bases). This CDR3 has 11 amino acids. Per germline, CDR1 SGHRS and CDR2 YFSETQ. V shed 4 bases and J shed 11 bases, with 12 bases lying between them. The CDR3, as DNA: TGCGCCAGCAGCGAGGGACTTCTGTACACCTTC. Translation gives CASSEGLLYTF.

This clonotype has ten or more counts. The chain uses TRBV5-8 and TRBJ1-1, with D perhaps TRBD1 (5 bases). CDR1 is SGHTS and CDR2 is YDEGEE in the germline V gene. V lost 0 bases and J lost 4, with 10 bases in between. The CDR3 spans 14 residues. For the CDR3, the DNA is TGTGCCAGCAGCTTGGAAGTAAGGGGCACTGAAGCTTTCTTT. It codes for CASSLEVRGTEAFF.

This clonotype has a handful of counts. With a much larger clone just one base away, this may be a read error. This rearrangement joins TRBV20-1 to TRBJ2-7; D is uncertain. Per the germline V gene, CDR1 is DFQATT and CDR2 is SNEGSKA (reference sequence). The CDR3 is made up of 12 amino acids. V was cut by 8 bases and J by 5 bases, with 16 bases left in between. The CDR3 spells CSTSTIGDEQYF. The CDR3 DNA reads TGCAGTACATCGACAATTGGGGACGAGCAGTACTTC.

This clonotype was detected many times. The V call is TRBV6-4, the J call TRBJ2-1, with a possible D match to TRBD2 (6 bases). Germline CDR1 is MRHNA and CDR2 is SNTAGT. This CDR3 comprises 15 residues. Deletions cut 4 bases from V and 3 bases from J, with 13 bases between. In nucleotides, the CDR3 is TGTGCCAGCAGTGTCGTCGCGGGATTCTACAATGAGCAGTTCTTC. Its protein product is CASSVVAGFYNEQFF.

This clonotype was counted ten times or more. This chain joins TRBV25-1 and TRBJ2-5; 11 nucleotides line up with TRBD2. Per germline, CDR1 MGHDK and CDR2 SYGVNS. The CDR3 is 18 residues long. The ends lost 4 bases at V and 4 bases at J; junction bases unmatched: 14. The CDR3 loop reads CASSANLLAGVGGETQYF. CDR3 coding DNA: TGTGCCAGCAGTGCCAACCTACTAGCGGGAGTTGGTGGAGAGACCCAGTACTTC.

This clonotype was found many times. V is TRBV28 and J is TRBJ1-1; 8 bases are a match to TRBD1. Germline CDR1 and CDR2: MDHEN and SYDVKM. Germline trimming cut 6 bases from V and 4 bases from J; bases unmatched to any gene: 4. The CDR3 is 13 residues long. DNA of the CDR3: TGTGCCAGCAGGTTACAGGGGGGCACTGAAGCTTTCTTT. Amino acids: CASRLQGGTEAFF.

The CDR3 DNA sequence: TGTGCCAGCAGTCATACGATCAACTACGAGCAGTACTTC. This encodes CASSHTINYEQYF. The chain recombines TRBV6-1 with TRBJ2-7; D unclear. The germline V gene has CDR1 MNHNS and CDR2 SASEGT. V lost 5 bases to trimming and J lost 3 bases, with 11 bases between them. CDR3 length: 13 residues.

In this sample, this clonotype turned up many times. The chain couples TRBV5-1 to TRBJ2-2, with TRBD2 as a possible D gene (7 bases). Germline V CDR1 and CDR2: SGHRS, YFSETQ. Trimming shortened V by 0 bases and J by 0 bases, and 24 bases separated the two germline ends. The CDR3 consists of 21 residues. Written as DNA, the CDR3 is TGCGCCAGCAGCTTGGGCGGGGGAGCGGTGGTGAGGACAGCGAACACCGGGGAGCTGTTTTTT. This gives the protein CASSLGGGAVVRTANTGELFF.

This clonotype was detected ten times or more. The rearrangement joins TRBV7-9 to TRBJ1-1; tentatively, D is TRBD1 (6 bases). The V gene's germline CDR1 is SEHNR and CDR2 FQNEAQ (reference sequence). The ends were cut back, 0 bases at V and 5 bases at J, with 13 bases in the middle. The CDR3 is 15 amino acids. The CDR3 nucleotides read TGTGCCAGCAGCTTAGCTACAGGGTTCGGTACTGAAGCTTTCTTT. Its protein is CASSLATGFGTEAFF.

This clonotype was seen many times. This rearrangement joins TRBV5-1 to TRBJ2-1; no definite D call. This CDR3 contains 16 residues. CDR1 is SGHRS and CDR2 is YFSETQ in the germline V gene. V was trimmed by 0 bases and J by 0 bases, leaving 10 bases between them. As DNA, the CDR3 is TGCGCCAGCAGCTTGGCCGGTGGTATCTCCTACAATGAGCAGTTCTTC. Translated, it gives CASSLAGGISYNEQFF.

Ten or more counts support this clonotype. This chain links TRBV6-4 with TRBJ2-3; 10 nucleotides align to TRBD2. Germline values: CDR1 MRHNA, CDR2 SNTAGT. The trim removed 4 bases at V and 1 base at J, leaving 2 bases unmatched. CDR3 size: 15 residues. The CDR3 nucleotides are TGTGCCAGCAGTGGCCTAGCGGGAGGCACAGATACGCAGTATTTT. It translates to CASSGLAGGTDTQYF.

On this clonotype itself: A far larger clone is just one base off, so this is likely a read error. The V call is TRBV6-9, the J call TRBJ2-2; unclear D gene. The CDR3 runs to 15 residues. Germline V gene sequence: CDR1 MNHGY, CDR2 SVAAGI. CDR3 sequence (DNA): TGTGCCAGCAGTTACATTACACCGAACACCTGGGAGCTGTTTTTT. Encoded protein: CASSYITPNTWELFF.

The chain combines TRBV7-2 with TRBJ1-2; no definite D call. CDR1 SGHTA and CDR2 FQGNSA come from the germline V gene. CDR3 length: 15 residues. Trimming pared 1 base from V and 3 bases from J, leaving 12 bases between. This CDR3 is CASSLDPRKDYGYTF. DNA for the CDR3: TGTGCCAGCAGCTTAGACCCAAGGAAGGACTATGGCTACACCTTC. Full variable domain (remainder filled in from reference TRBV7-2 and TRBJ1-2): GAGVSQSPSNKVTEKGKDVELRCDPISGHTALYWYRQSLGQGLEFLIYFQGNSAPDKSGLPSDRFSAERTGGSVSTLTIQRTQQEDSAVYLCASSLDPRKDYGYTFGSGTRLTVV.

This clonotype came up many times. The chain recombines TRBV6-1 with TRBJ2-3; 7 nucleotides agree with TRBD2. Germline V gene data show CDR1 as MNHNS and CDR2 as SASEGT. The CDR3 totals 13 residues. Losses at the gene ends were 6 bases for V and 4 bases for J; bases not matched to a gene: 4. In DNA, the CDR3 is TGTGCCAGCAGGGGTGGACTAGCAGATACGCAGTATTTT. Its protein is CASRGGLADTQYF.

This clonotype was recorded at least ten times. The rearrangement joins TRBV30 to TRBJ2-1; tentatively, D is TRBD1 or TRBD2 (6 bases each). CDR1 and CDR2 from the germline V gene are GTSNPN and SVGIG (reference sequence). Between the trimmed V and J ends, which lost 5 bases and 12 bases, there was a span of 17 bases. The CDR3 is made up of 12 amino acids. DNA of the CDR3: TGTGCCTGGGGTCTCGGGGGCGCGTGGCAGTTCTTC. As protein: CAWGLGGAWQFF.